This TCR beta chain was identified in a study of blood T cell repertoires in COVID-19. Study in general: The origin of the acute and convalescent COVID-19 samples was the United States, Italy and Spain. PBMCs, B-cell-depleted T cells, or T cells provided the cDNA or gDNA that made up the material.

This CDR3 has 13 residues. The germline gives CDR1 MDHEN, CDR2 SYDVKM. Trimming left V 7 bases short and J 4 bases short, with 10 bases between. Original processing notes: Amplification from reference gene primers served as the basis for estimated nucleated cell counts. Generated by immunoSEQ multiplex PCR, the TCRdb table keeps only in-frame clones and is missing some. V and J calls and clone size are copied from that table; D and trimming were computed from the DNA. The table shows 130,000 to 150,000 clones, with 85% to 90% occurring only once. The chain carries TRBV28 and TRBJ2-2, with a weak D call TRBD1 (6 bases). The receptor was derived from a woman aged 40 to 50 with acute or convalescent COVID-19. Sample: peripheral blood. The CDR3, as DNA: TGTGCCAGCACTCAAGGGGGCACCGGGGAGCTGTTTTTT. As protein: CASTQGGTGELFF.